This TCR beta chain comes out of a study of CD8 T cells in Susac syndrome. Trimming shortened V by 6 bases and J by 5 bases, and 23 bases separated the two germline ends. The germline V gene has CDR1 LNHDA and CDR2 SQIVND (reference sequence). This CDR3 spans 17 amino acids. The authors carried out high-throughput sequencing of TCR beta. They applied it to CD8+ and CD4+ T cells obtained from blood. While CD8+ and CD4+ T cells were isolated negatively, TEMRA cells were enriched by FACS. Roughly 0.45 to 1 ug RNA was reverse transcribed with random hexamers. Amplification of TCR beta CDR3 across 54 Vbeta and 13 Jbeta was performed with immunoSEQ multiplex PCR. TCRdb re-derived calls from the immunoSEQ multiplex PCR reads in MiXCR, one entry per CDR3 protein. There are about 22,000 distinct CDR3 sequences in the sample; about 92% occur only once, and approximately 0.3% lies in the top ten.

Sequenced input: CD8+ T cells from PBMCs. This chain joins TRBV19 and TRBJ1-5, with D tentatively TRBD1 (5 bases). This receptor was identified in a human donor in good health. CDR3 amino acids: CASRDWGLRREDQPQHF. CDR3 nucleotide sequence: TGTGCCAGTAGGGACTGGGGGTTGAGAAGGGAAGATCAGCCCCAGCATTTT. The whole variable domain, filled in from reference TRBV19 and TRBJ1-5, reads DGGITQSPKYLFRKEGQNVTLSCEQNLNHDAMYWYRQDPGQGLRLIYYSQIVNDFQKGDIAEGYSVSREKKESFPLTVTSAQKNPTAFYLCASRDWGLRREDQPQHFGDGTRLSIL.